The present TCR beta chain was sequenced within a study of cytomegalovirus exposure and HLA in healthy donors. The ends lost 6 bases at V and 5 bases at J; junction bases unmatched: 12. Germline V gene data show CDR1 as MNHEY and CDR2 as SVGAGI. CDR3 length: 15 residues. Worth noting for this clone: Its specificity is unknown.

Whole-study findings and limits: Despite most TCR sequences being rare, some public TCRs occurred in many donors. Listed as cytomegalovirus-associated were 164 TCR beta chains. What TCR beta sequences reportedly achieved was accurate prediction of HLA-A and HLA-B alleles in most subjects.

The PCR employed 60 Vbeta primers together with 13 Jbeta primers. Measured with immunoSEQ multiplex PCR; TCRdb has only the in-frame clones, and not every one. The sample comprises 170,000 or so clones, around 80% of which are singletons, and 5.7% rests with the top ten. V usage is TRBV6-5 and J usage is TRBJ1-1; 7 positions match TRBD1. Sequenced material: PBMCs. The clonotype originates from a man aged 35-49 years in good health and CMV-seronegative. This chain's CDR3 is CASSYLDRDRTEAFF. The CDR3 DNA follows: TGTGCCAGCAGCTACCTTGACAGGGATCGGACTGAAGCTTTCTTT.